This T cell receptor (beta chain) was captured in a study of cytomegalovirus exposure and HLA in healthy donors (dated 2017 in TCRdb). As for the study more broadly: In an earlier analysis of 587 of the donors, about 260 Gb of sequence data and approximately 120 million unique TCR beta sequences from about 179 million T cells were reported. Donor age, sex, ethnicity and CMV serostatus were compiled together with the repertoire data. High-throughput TCR immunosequencing, statistical association of individual TCRs with disease status, and machine learning were combined to predict cytomegalovirus infection status. Across 398 genotyped donors of the cohort, an average of approximately 240,000 unique TCR beta nucleotide sequences per donor were sequenced, and roughly 20% of those sequences were non-productive. Along with the approximately 700-subject first cohort, a separate validation cohort of over a hundred different subjects was used. Because of strong linkage in the cohort, five DR-DQ haplotypes were treated as single units for association and clustering. Both class I and class II loci were covered by HLA typing, at four-digit resolution. Every discovery cohort repertoire had been produced on one sequencing platform. The number of typed donors differed by locus: 629-630 for A, B, C, DRB1 and DQB1; about 520 for DQA1; 606 for DPA1; and some 470 for DPB1. About 300 gigabases of sequencing data and around 87 million unique TCR sequences were included in an early release covering several hundred HLA-typed donors. The study profiled the T cell repertoires of under 700 subjects by immunosequencing and related them to cytomegalovirus serostatus. Of the roughly 410 genotyped donors, approximately 81% were placed in the genetic ancestry cluster associated with self-reported Caucasian donors. The later analysis used no new phenotypic data to find candidate immune exposures, relying instead on TCR beta sequences and their occurrence across donors. In an earlier analysis of several hundred of the donors, high-throughput TCR beta sequencing was used to judge whether each TCR beta V gene segment behaved as functional or pseudogenic. The study aimed to test whether signatures of past pathogen exposure could be identified by cataloging public T cell receptors. In a later analysis, previously published TCR beta repertoires from some 640 donors were re-analyzed and high-resolution HLA genotyping was added so that TCR occurrence patterns could be studied. In a later genetic analysis, genome-wide SNP genotypes for about 55% of the roughly 700 donors were used, and that subset was treated as a discovery cohort.

Findings and caveats that apply to the study as a whole: An earlier analysis of around 540 of the donors showed that most TCR beta V segments appeared in productive rearrangements either about 90% or about 30% of the time, which broadly matched IMGT annotations. Most TCR sequences were observed very rarely across donors, whereas some public TCRs were present in many individuals. The authors suggested that the approach could potentially be extended to other disease states and immunological phenotypes. Roughly uniform sequencing depth across donors was assumed in presence/absence analyses, although this assumption may not hold. Because the 87-base-pair reads could not distinguish some IMGT-functional V segments, including TRBV6-2 and TRBV6-3, those segments were excluded. CMV serostatus was the only immune exposure information available for the cohort. A later analysis found that TCR association rates varied across HLA loci, with DRB1 alleles showing the most associated TCRs and HLA-C alleles the fewest. The earlier analysis of some 540 of the donors excluded 15 to 20 rarely observed V segments, including chromosome 9 orphons, because counts were too low. Compared with equally common non-associated chains, HLA-associated TCR beta chains in a later analysis were more clonally expanded and had lower generation probabilities. The classifier was reported to diagnose cytomegalovirus status with high specificity and sensitivity in both the original cohort and the validation cohort. A cluster of highly shared sequence variants was judged likely to be a technical artifact of the sequencing pipeline. Assigning TCR associations to individual alleles was difficult when HLA alleles, especially DR and DQ, strongly co-occurred. A total of around 150 TCR beta chains were listed by the study as associated with cytomegalovirus. In this cohort, only TCR beta chains were sequenced, and detectable features were limited by the absence of alpha or paired-chain data. Correlated functional status among segregating V segments might be attributable to linkage disequilibrium, but an unknown experimental factor could not be ruled out. A few of the identified cytomegalovirus-associated TCR beta chains were confirmed in vitro to be specific for cytomegalovirus antigens. In a later analysis, several top co-occurrence clusters were reported to appear linked to parvovirus B19, influenza, CMV and Epstein-Barr virus. Most CMV-associated TCR beta chains appeared to be HLA-restricted in a later analysis, and the HLA associations seemed to be driven largely by CMV exposure. Because HLA typing was missing for some donors at each locus, association tests included only the typed subset. According to a later genetic analysis, donors in an Asian-associated ancestry cluster had fewer N-insertions in productive TCRs than the approximately 700-donor mean. At a false discovery rate of 0.05, a later analysis linked some 18,000 TCR beta sequences to specific HLA alleles. A later genetic analysis associated a missense DCLRE1C variant with V-gene and J-gene trimming of TCR beta chains, and an independent cohort replicated the association. A further reported finding was that TCR beta sequences accurately predicted the HLA-A and HLA-B alleles for most subjects in the first cohort.

Library creation used the immunoSEQ multiplex PCR assay. The multiplex PCR relied on a mix of 60 forward primers for TCR Vbeta segments and 13 reverse primers for TCR Jbeta segments. Amplification of the CDR3 region of rearranged TCR beta genes was performed with a multiplex PCR assay on genomic DNA. On the Illumina HiSeq System, the amplified TCR beta libraries were sequenced as 87-base-pair reads. For the original study's pipeline: A later analysis counted tens of millions of unique TCR beta chains across the 550 to 700 repertoires, and some 11 million of these chains were shared by at least two donors. Raw reads were error-corrected and collapsed into unique sequences with a nearest-neighbor algorithm that merged closely related sequences to remove PCR and sequencing errors. Alignment of CDR3 sequences to IMGT reference sequences was used to assign V, D and J gene segments. For a sequence to be retained, at least a six-nucleotide match to both a V gene segment and a J gene segment was required. A rearrangement counted as productive if the CDR3 had no stop codons and remained in frame with V and J, and every other rearrangement counted as non-productive. CDR3 was defined according to IMGT convention as the region running from the second conserved V-encoded cysteine to the conserved J-encoded phenylalanine. The earlier analysis of about 640 of the donors excluded any sequence lacking an unambiguous match to a single V gene segment. An earlier analysis of over 450 of the donors classified V segments as functional when productive rearrangements were above 56.7% and as segregating when the standard deviation between donors was above 5%. To diagnose cytomegalovirus status from the catalog of TCR beta chain sequences, a statistical classification framework was built. In a later analysis, TCR nucleotide sequences were compared against IMGT/GENE-DB human TR gene sequences so that V and J genes could be assigned. The TCRdist pipeline was used in a later analysis to assign CDR3 sequences and most-parsimonious VDJ recombination scenarios. In a later analysis, each TCR beta chain was defined by its CDR3 amino acid sequence together with its V-gene family, and reads without a unique V-gene family were excluded. To address suspected cross-contamination and a sequencing artifact, a later analysis removed around 600 highly shared, low-generation-probability nucleotide sequences. For each public chain, a later analysis derived a clonal expansion index from normalized ranks of inferred template counts within each repertoire. In a later analysis, generation probabilities were computed with a VDJ recombination model fitted to out-of-frame rearrangements, and the resulting probabilities were checked against IGoR. In a later analysis, hypergeometric tests were used to score TCR-TCR, TCR-HLA and TCR-CMV co-occurrence, with a repertoire-size bias correction applied to TCR pairs. In a later analysis, false discovery rates were estimated by permuting HLA or CMV assignments 20 times. In a later analysis, co-occurring TCRs were grouped using DBSCAN, and TCRdist sequence similarity was added for clustering within HLA-allele-positive subsets. For co-occurrence clustering, repertoires with fewer than 30,000 or more than 120,000 public chains were excluded, along with four or five repertoires with anomalous nucleotide sharing. TCRdb's version of the immuneACCESS table is confined to in-frame rearrangements and falls short of the full clone set. An unresolved V gene accounts for under half of the shortfall where checked; the remainder is of unknown origin. For V, J and clone size, that table is used; D and trimming come from the DNA. This sample has about 230,000 clones in its table, and roughly 91% of those were observed once. The ten largest clones capture approximately 1% of the sample.

About this clone: Its antigen remains unidentified. No quality values exist for individual bases; no much larger clone is one base distant.

Measured from the cysteine to the phenylalanine, the CDR3 is 15 residues long. Solely the CDR3 DNA is kept, with 45 bases framed from the first base. The germline ends are 13 bases apart after V is trimmed by 1 base and J by 4 bases. As encoded in the germline V gene (reference sequence), CDR1 is LNHDA while CDR2 is SQIVND. The cohort comprised several hundred healthy bone marrow donors. At the time of sampling, all cohort members were nominally healthy, though unrecorded immune exposures were likely present. The donor was CMV seronegative and was included in the group of several hundred seronegative cohort members. Each donor provided a peripheral blood sample, and peripheral blood mononuclear cells were used for TCR beta sequencing. Genomic DNA was extracted from the blood cell samples with the Qiagen DNeasy Blood Extraction Kit.

What was sequenced was PBMCs. The sequence came from a woman between 18 and 30 years old in good health and CMV-seronegative. The sequence is built from TRBV19 and TRBJ1-1; the best D guess is TRBD1, with 5 bases matching. The CDR3 amino acid sequence is: CASSIVRGRITEAFF. The sequenced DNA: TGTGCCAGTAGTATAGTTAGGGGTAGAATCACTGAAGCTTTCTTT.